Listed here are 13 T cell receptor beta chains from one sample, sequenced in a study of T cell repertoires in cytomegalovirus infection. Each CDR3 protein is one row after TCRdb ran MiXCR on the reads. The sample carries some 300,000 distinct CDR3 sequences, around 9.1% recorded once. The specimen was PBMCs. The receptors derive from a human donor in good health (CMV status not recorded). Some clones in this sample may be carry-over from other donors' samples.

This clonotype has at least ten counts. CDR3: CASSFSPTEASNQPQHF. CDR3 bases: TGTGCCAGCAGTTTCAGTCCGACAGAGGCTAGCAATCAGCCCCAGCATTTT. The V and J genes are TRBV12-3 or TRBV12-4 and TRBJ1-5, with D possibly TRBD1 on 5 matching bases. This CDR3 spans 17 amino acids. The germline V and J ends were trimmed by 3 bases and 0 bases, with 15 bases remaining between them.

This clonotype was detected many times. The chain employs TRBV2 and TRBJ2-5; 7 bases align to TRBD1. Germline CDR1 reads SNHLY; CDR2 reads FYNNEI. The CDR3 sequence is 15 residues long. Trimming at V came to 3 bases and at J to 5 bases, leaving 9 bases not matched to a gene. The DNA of the CDR3 is TGTGCCAGCAGTGAGGACAGGCCCGCGTACGAGACCCAGTACTTC. Translation gives CASSEDRPAYETQYF. The variable domain in full, completed from reference TRBV2 and TRBJ2-5, reads EPEVTQTPSHQVTQMGQEVILRCVPISNHLYFYWYRQILGQKVEFLVSFYNNEISEKSEIFDDQFSVERPDGSNFTLKIRSTKLEDSAMYFCASSEDRPAYETQYFGPGTRLLVL.

This clonotype was seen more than once but under ten times. The gene calls are TRBV15 and TRBJ2-5, with D perhaps assigned TRBD1 or TRBD2 (5 bases each). The germline gives CDR1 LNHNV, CDR2 YYDKDF (reference sequence). V gave up 0 bases and J gave up 5 bases, with 13 bases separating them. The CDR3 sequence is 15 residues long. CDR3 bases: TGTGCCACCAGCAGAGATCGAAGGGACGGGGAGACCCAGTACTTC. Translation: CATSRDRRDGETQYF. The variable domain in full, completed from reference TRBV15 and TRBJ2-5, reads DAMVIQNPRYQVTQFGKPVTLSCSQTLNHNVMYWYQQKSSQAPKLLFHYYDKDFNNEADTPDNFQSRRPNTSFCFLDIRSPGLGDTAMYLCATSRDRRDGETQYFGPGTRLLVL.

In this sample, this clonotype turned up many times. The chain has TRBV25-1 and TRBJ1-5; 9 positions agree with TRBD1. Germline V CDR1 and CDR2: MGHDK, SYGVNS. The CDR3 runs to 16 residues. With 3 bases clipped from V and 2 bases from J, the junction kept 5 bases outside the gene matches. CDR3 bases: TGTGCCAGCAGTGATGACAGGGGGGATGGCAATCAGCCCCAGCATTTT. The encoded protein is CASSDDRGDGNQPQHF.

This clonotype was counted many times. The chain combines TRBV28 with TRBJ1-5, with D tentatively TRBD1 (5 bases). The V gene's germline CDR1 is MDHEN and CDR2 SYDVKM. The CDR3 has 13 residues. V lost 7 bases, J lost 7 bases, and 14 bases lay in between. For the CDR3, the DNA is TGTGCCAGCAAGAGAGGGGTCGGGCAGCCCCAGCATTTT. Protein sequence: CASKRGVGQPQHF.

This clonotype appeared many times. The chain employs TRBV4-3 and TRBJ1-2; TRBD1 aligns across 7 bases. The CDR3 covers 18 residues. V was pared by 3 bases and J by 4 bases, with 17 bases of the junction left unmatched. The germline V gene encodes CDR1 LGHNA and CDR2 YSLEER. The CDR3 bases are TGCGCCAGCAGCCAGGGACAGCTACTGGGCGTGACGGCCTATGGCTACACCTTC. It is translated as CASSQGQLLGVTAYGYTF.

The chain links TRBV29-1 to TRBJ2-7; 10 bases map to TRBD1. Per the germline V gene, CDR1 is SQVTM and CDR2 is ANQGSEA. The J segment lost 5 bases and the V segment lost 4 bases, leaving 8 bases of the junction unmatched. The CDR3 length is 14 residues. CDR3 nucleotide sequence: TGCAGCGTTGTGGGTCCGGGACAGGGGAACGAGCAGTACTTC. Translation: CSVVGPGQGNEQYF.

The chain carries TRBV29-1 and TRBJ2-7; D is uncertain. The CDR3 contains 15 residues. Trimming took 3 bases from V and 0 from J, leaving 15 bases between them. Germline assignment: CDR1 SQVTM and CDR2 ANQGSEA. CDR3 loop: CSVEGWPSSSYEQYF. DNA for the CDR3: TGCAGCGTTGAGGGTTGGCCCTCAAGCTCCTACGAGCAGTACTTC.

This clonotype was found many times. This rearrangement joins TRBV14 to TRBJ2-5; unclear D gene. This CDR3 is 13 amino acids long. V was trimmed by 3 bases and J by 4 bases, leaving 9 bases between them. The germline gives CDR1 SGHDN, CDR2 FVKESK. The CDR3 loop is CASSHGTIETQYF. In nucleotides, the CDR3 is TGTGCCAGCAGCCATGGAACCATAGAGACCCAGTACTTC. Full variable domain (remainder filled in from reference TRBV14 and TRBJ2-5): EAGVTQFPSHSVIEKGQTVTLRCDPISGHDNLYWYRRVMGKEIKFLLHFVKESKQDESGMPNNRFLAERTGGTYSTLKVQPAELEDSGVYFCASSHGTIETQYFGPGTRLLVL.

This clonotype was detected many times. The DNA for the CDR3 is TGTGCCAGCAGTTTCACCAGCGGCCCAGATACGCAGTATTTT. As protein: CASSFTSGPDTQYF. The chain recombines TRBV28 with TRBJ2-3; tentatively, D is TRBD2 (5 bases). The length of the CDR3 is 14 residues. V dropped 3 bases and J dropped 4 bases, with 11 bases sitting between them. The germline V gene encodes CDR1 MDHEN and CDR2 SYDVKM.

There are many counts of this clonotype. The rearrangement uses TRBV7-2 and TRBJ2-5; a weak D match, TRBD2 (7 bases). This CDR3 contains 16 residues. Trimming left V 4 bases short and J 0 bases short, with 15 bases between. The V gene's germline CDR1 is SGHTA and CDR2 FQGNSA. CDR3 DNA sequence: TGTGCCAGCAGCTCCCGCCTCGGGGGGCACCAAGAGACCCAGTACTTC. This translates into CASSSRLGGHQETQYF.

This chain connects TRBV20-1 to TRBJ2-2; 13 nucleotides line up with TRBD2. The CDR3 consists of 18 residues. The V gene's germline CDR1 is DFQATT and CDR2 SNEGSKA (reference sequence). Trimming at V came to 1 base and at J to 0 bases, leaving 5 bases not matched to a gene. Here the CDR3 reads CSARARTSGGANTGELFF. The CDR3 nucleotides are TGCAGTGCTAGAGCCCGGACTAGCGGGGGTGCGAACACCGGGGAGCTGTTTTTT.

The rearrangement uses TRBV20-1 and TRBJ1-5, with D perhaps matching TRBD1 (5 bases). From germline, CDR1 is DFQATT and CDR2 SNEGSKA (reference sequence). V lost 3 bases, J lost 5 bases, and 17 bases lay in between. CDR3 size: 15 residues. The CDR3 reads CSASFGTSPYQPQHF. CDR3 DNA: TGCAGTGCTAGTTTCGGGACTTCACCTTATCAGCCCCAGCATTTT.